This TCR beta chain was captured by sequencing in a study of shared clonotypes between healthy human individuals. On the study more broadly: A couple of female and a few male donors aged 18 to 49 were enrolled. Regarding the study as a whole: Sampling included only blood; tissue repertoires likely differ.

Memory CD4+ cells were the fraction left after CD45RA+ naive selection. Clones were sequenced by immunoSEQ multiplex PCR, and TCRdb holds only the in-frame ones, with some missing. This sample has about 1,500,000 clones; around 97% occur once, and the top ten carry approximately 1%. The germline V gene has CDR1 MRHNA and CDR2 SNTAGT. The V gene lost 3 bases and the J gene lost 4 bases, with 15 bases spanning the gap. This CDR3 has 15 residues. Concerning this clone itself: Its antigen is still unknown.

This rearrangement joins TRBV6-4 to TRBJ1-2, with D possibly being TRBD1 (5 bases). The source is a man under 40 in good health. Material: naive CD4+ T cells sorted from blood. Subset: CD45RA+ positively selected. The DNA for the CDR3 is TGTGCCAGCAGTGAGCGGGCAGGGTCCCCCTATGGCTACACCTTC. This codes for CASSERAGSPYGYTF.